The 7 T cell receptor beta chains reported below all come from one sample, sequenced in a study of blood T cells in healthy people across ages. Alongside a J-beta primer mix, a sample-barcoded 5' primer served in a second PCR lasting about 7 to 11 cycles. A single record per CDR3 protein comes from TCRdb applying MiXCR to the 5' RACE reads. The repertoire holds 500,000 to 550,000 distinct CDR3 sequences, 24% seen once, with just over 8.5% in the top ten. This same sample was also taken into another study, of T cells of mothers and their children.

The material sequenced was blood. The receptors shown here come from a boy aged 5-17 years in good health.

This clonotype was counted once. The gene calls are TRBV6-1 and TRBJ2-1; 10 bases are shared with TRBD1. V lost 8 bases to trimming and J lost 7 bases; unmatched junction nucleotides: 11. CDR1 is MNHNS and CDR2 is SASEGT in the germline V gene. CDR3 length equals 15 residues. The CDR3 reads CASSTRDRGRNEQFF. In DNA, the CDR3 is TGTGCCAGCTCGACAAGGGACAGGGGAAGAAATGAGCAGTTCTTC.

V gene TRBV20-1 combines with J gene TRBJ1-2, with D unclear. V was cut by 3 bases and J by 1 base, with 12 bases left in between. The CDR3 has 14 residues. Germline CDR1 DFQATT, CDR2 SNEGSKA (reference sequence). CDR3 DNA sequence: TGCAGTGCTAGTCACCTCGATGTTAACTATGGCTACACCTTC. Translation: CSASHLDVNYGYTF.

The J gene is TRBJ2-7, the V gene TRBV30; no reliable D call. In germline, CDR1 is GTSNPN, CDR2 SVGIG (reference sequence). V lost 0 bases and J lost 3, with 18 bases in between. This CDR3 is built from 16 residues. The CDR3 DNA is TGTGCCTGGAGTGTACTCCGACTCCTATCAGGCTACGAGCAGTACTTC. Encoded protein: CAWSVLRLLSGYEQYF.

The V and J genes are TRBV7-9 and TRBJ2-1; D not certain. Trimming removed 5 bases at V and 0 bases at J, with 5 bases between. The CDR3 sequence is 13 residues long. CDR1 and CDR2 from the germline V gene are SEHNR and FQNEAQ (reference sequence). Here the CDR3 DNA reads TGTGCCAGCAGCGTAGTCTCCTACAATGAGCAGTTCTTC. It translates to CASSVVSYNEQFF.

This clonotype was counted many times. This chain links TRBV4-1 with TRBJ1-5, with 7 bases fitting TRBD1. This CDR3 is 15 amino acids long. Germline V CDR1 and CDR2: MGHRA, YSYEKL. J lost 2 bases, V lost 5 bases, and 6 bases had no gene match. CDR3 coding DNA: TGCGCCAGCAGCTTAGGGGGCGCGGGCAATCAGCCCCAGCATTTT. Its translation is CASSLGGAGNQPQHF.

This clonotype was observed a few times. The chain combines TRBV4-3 with TRBJ1-3; perhaps TRBD1 as D (6 bases). V shed 1 base and J shed 3 bases, with 13 bases lying between them. Germline CDR1 reads LGHNA; CDR2 reads YSLEER. The CDR3 totals 16 residues. The CDR3 DNA reads TGCGCCAGCAGCCAAGGCGGGGGCGGCGGTGGAAACACCATATATTTT. It encodes CASSQGGGGGGNTIYF.

Only one count was recorded for this clonotype. The chain is built from TRBV9 and TRBJ2-2, with D uncertain. This CDR3 contains 13 residues. Between the trimmed V and J ends, which lost 0 bases and 7 bases, there was a span of 7 bases. CDR1 SGDLS and CDR2 YYNGEE come from the germline V gene. CDR3 residues: CASSVEVVGELFF. In nucleotides, the CDR3 is TGTGCCAGCAGCGTAGAGGTCGTCGGGGAGCTGTTTTTT.